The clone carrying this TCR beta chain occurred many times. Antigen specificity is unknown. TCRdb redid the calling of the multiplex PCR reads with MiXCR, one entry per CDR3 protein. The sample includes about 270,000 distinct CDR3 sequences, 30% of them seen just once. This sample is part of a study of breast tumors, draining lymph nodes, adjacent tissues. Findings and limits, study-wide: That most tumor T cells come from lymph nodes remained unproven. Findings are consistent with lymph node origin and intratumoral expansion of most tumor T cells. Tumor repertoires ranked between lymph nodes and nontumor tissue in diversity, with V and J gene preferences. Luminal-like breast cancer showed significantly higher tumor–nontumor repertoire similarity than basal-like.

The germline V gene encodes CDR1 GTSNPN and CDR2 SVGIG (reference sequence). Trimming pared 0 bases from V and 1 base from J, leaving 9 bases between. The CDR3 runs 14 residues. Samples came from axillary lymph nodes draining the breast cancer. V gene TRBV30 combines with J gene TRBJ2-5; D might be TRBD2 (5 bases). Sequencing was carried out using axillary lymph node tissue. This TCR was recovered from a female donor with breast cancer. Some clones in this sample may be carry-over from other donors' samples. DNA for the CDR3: TGTGCCTGGAGTGTGATCGGGATCCAAGAGACCCAGTACTTC. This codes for CAWSVIGIQETQYF.